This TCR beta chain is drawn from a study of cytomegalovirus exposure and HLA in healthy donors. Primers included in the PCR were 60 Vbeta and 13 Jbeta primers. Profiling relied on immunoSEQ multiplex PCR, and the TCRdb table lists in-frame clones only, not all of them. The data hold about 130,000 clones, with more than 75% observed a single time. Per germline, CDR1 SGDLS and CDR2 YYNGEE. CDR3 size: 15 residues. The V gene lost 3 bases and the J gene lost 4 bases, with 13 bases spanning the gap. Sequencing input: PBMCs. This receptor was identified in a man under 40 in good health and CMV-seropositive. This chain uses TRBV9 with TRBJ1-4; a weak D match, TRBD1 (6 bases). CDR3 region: CASSASTGFNEKLFF. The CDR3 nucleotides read TGTGCCAGCAGCGCGTCGACAGGCTTTAATGAAAAACTGTTTTTT.